This T cell receptor beta chain originates from a study of cytomegalovirus exposure and HLA in healthy donors. Findings and caveats of the study: In an earlier analysis, about 87% or about 30%: the productive usage of most TCR beta V segments. Later analysis demonstrated an association between a missense DCLRE1C variant and TCR beta V- and J-gene trimming.

On this clone itself: As yet, its antigen is unknown. This sample includes further DNA sequences coding for the same CDR3.

CDR3 size: 12 residues. Trimming removed 2 bases at V and 3 bases at J, with 5 bases between. In germline, CDR1 is MDHEN, CDR2 SYDVKM. The PCR contained 60 Vbeta and 13 Jbeta primers. Libraries were prepared by immunoSEQ multiplex PCR; TCRdb keeps only in-frame clonotypes and omits some of them. The sample holds fewer than 100,000 clones. This sequence was found in a middle-aged man in good health and CMV-seronegative. Sequencing was done on a sample of PBMCs. V is TRBV28 and J is TRBJ2-7, with a possible D match to TRBD2 (5 bases). The CDR3 DNA follows: TGTGCCAGCAGTTTAAGCGGCTACGAGCAGTACTTC. This encodes CASSLSGYEQYF.